The sequence of this T cell receptor (beta chain) was determined in a study of T cell changes during pregnancy in multiple sclerosis. Trimming removed 4 bases from V and 1 base from J; junction bases left unmatched: 17. The CDR3 has 21 residues. Germline V gene data show CDR1 as KGHSH and CDR2 as LQKENI. The table came from immunoSEQ multiplex PCR; TCRdb's copy has only in-frame clones and leaves some out. Among tens of thousands of clones listed, just over 90% were seen once. The TCR originated in a female donor with multiple sclerosis, enrolled in a pregnancy study. The sample was peripheral blood, taken in the second trimester of pregnancy. The rearrangement joins TRBV18 to TRBJ2-6, with 9 bases that match TRBD1. The CDR3 nucleotides are TGTGCCAGCTCACTCTTTCCCCCTACCGGGACAGGGAGATCTGGGGCCAACGTCCTGACTTTC. As protein: CASSLFPPTGTGRSGANVLTF.